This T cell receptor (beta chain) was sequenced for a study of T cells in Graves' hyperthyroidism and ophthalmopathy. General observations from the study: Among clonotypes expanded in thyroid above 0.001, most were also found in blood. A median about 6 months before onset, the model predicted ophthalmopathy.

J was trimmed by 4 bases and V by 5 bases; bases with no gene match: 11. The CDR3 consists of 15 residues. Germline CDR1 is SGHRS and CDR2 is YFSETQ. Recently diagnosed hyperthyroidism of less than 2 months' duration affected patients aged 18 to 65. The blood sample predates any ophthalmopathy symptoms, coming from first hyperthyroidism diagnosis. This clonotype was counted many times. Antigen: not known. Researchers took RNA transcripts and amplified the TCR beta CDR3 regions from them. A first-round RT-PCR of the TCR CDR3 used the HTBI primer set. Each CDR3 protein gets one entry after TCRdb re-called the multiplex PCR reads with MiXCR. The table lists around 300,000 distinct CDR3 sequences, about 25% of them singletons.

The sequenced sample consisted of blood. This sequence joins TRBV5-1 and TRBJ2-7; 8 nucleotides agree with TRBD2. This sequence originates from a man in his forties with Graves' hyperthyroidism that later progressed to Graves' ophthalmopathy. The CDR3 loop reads CASRSTLAGIYEQYF. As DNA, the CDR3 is TGCGCCAGCAGGAGTACCCTAGCGGGTATTTACGAGCAGTACTTC.